This T cell receptor beta chain is drawn from a study of cytomegalovirus exposure and HLA in healthy donors. Findings and limits, study-wide: Most likely, a cluster of highly shared sequence variants arose as a sequencing artifact. An analysis done earlier found most TCR beta V segments productive about 90% or about 30% of the time. In a later analysis, at a false discovery rate of 0.05, about 15,000 TCR beta sequences were associated with HLA alleles.

The germline V gene encodes CDR1 WSHSY and CDR2 SAAADI. With 6 bases removed from V and 4 bases from J, the gap between germline ends came to 13 bases. This CDR3 contains 15 residues. Turning to this clone: Its target is not known.

13 Jbeta primers and 60 Vbeta primers were used for the PCR. Libraries were prepared by immunoSEQ multiplex PCR; TCRdb keeps only in-frame clonotypes and omits some of them. This sample yields some 150,000 clones, of which 65% to 85% are seen a single time; roughly 1.4% belongs to the top ten. V and J are TRBV10-2 and TRBJ2-6; TRBD1 might be the D (7 bases). This receptor was identified in a young woman in good health and CMV-seronegative. Material for sequencing was PBMCs. The CDR3 loop reads CASRTGTWGANVLTF. The CDR3 bases are TGCGCCAGCAGGACAGGGACTTGGGGGGCCAACGTCCTGACTTTC.